One and the same sample provided the 23 T cell receptor beta chains below, sequenced in a study of cytomegalovirus exposure and HLA in healthy donors. Primers included in the PCR were 60 Vbeta and 13 Jbeta primers. Profiling relied on immunoSEQ multiplex PCR, and the TCRdb table lists in-frame clones only, not all of them. Of under 250,000 clones in the sample, around three quarters were seen once. Source material: PBMCs. These receptors came from a woman aged 25 to 39 in good health and CMV-seropositive.

This clone was seen only a few times. The chain is built from TRBV10-3 and TRBJ1-1; a weak D match, TRBD1 (5 bases). This CDR3 has 14 residues. The germline gives CDR1 ENHRY, CDR2 SYGVKD. Trimming took 0 bases from V and 2 from J, leaving 7 bases between them. As DNA, the CDR3 is TGTGCCATCAGTGAGTCGGACACCAACACTGAAGCTTTCTTT. Amino acids: CAISESDTNTEAFF.

The gene calls are TRBV29-1 and TRBJ2-7; D is perhaps TRBD2 (6 bases). From germline, CDR1 is SQVTM and CDR2 ANQGSEA. The CDR3 is made up of 13 amino acids. V lost 4 bases, J lost 4 bases, and 14 bases lay in between. The CDR3 loop reads CSVGVSGFYEQYF. The CDR3 DNA reads TGCAGCGTTGGGGTTAGCGGATTTTACGAGCAGTACTTC.

V gene TRBV4-3 combines with J gene TRBJ2-4; possibly TRBD1 for D (5 bases). With 0 bases removed from V and 9 bases from J, the gap between germline ends came to 12 bases. Germline loops: CDR1 LGHNA, CDR2 YSLEER. This CDR3 has 14 amino acids. CDR3 coding DNA: TGCGCCAGCAGCCAAGACCCGGACAATCGCATTCAGTACTTC. Translation gives CASSQDPDNRIQYF.

This clone was picked up a small number of times. This chain connects TRBV19 to TRBJ1-4; 7 bases are shared with TRBD1. The length of the CDR3 is 15 residues. Germline CDR1 and CDR2: LNHDA and SQIVND (reference sequence). Trimming removed 3 bases from V and 5 bases from J; junction bases left unmatched: 6. CDR3 bases: TGTGCCAGTAGTATCCCTAGGGGACAGAATGAAAAACTGTTTTTT. This codes for CASSIPRGQNEKLFF.

The V gene is TRBV7-2, the J gene TRBJ1-2; D not certain. The germline gives CDR1 SGHTA, CDR2 FQGNSA. This CDR3 region has 14 residues. V was trimmed by 1 base and J by 8 bases, leaving 14 bases between them. The CDR3 reads CASSLGPGYGGYTF. DNA for the CDR3: TGTGCCAGCAGCTTAGGCCCCGGGTATGGGGGCTACACCTTC. Looking up the rest from reference TRBV7-2 and TRBJ1-2 gives the full variable domain: GAGVSQSPSNKVTEKGKDVELRCDPISGHTALYWYRQSLGQGLEFLIYFQGNSAPDKSGLPSDRFSAERTGGSVSTLTIQRTQQEDSAVYLCASSLGPGYGGYTFGSGTRLTVV.

The chain couples TRBV7-9 to TRBJ2-7, with D possibly TRBD1 on 6 matching bases. V was cut by 0 bases and J by 2 bases, with 8 bases left in between. From germline, CDR1 is SEHNR and CDR2 FQNEAQ (reference sequence). This CDR3 has 14 residues. CDR3 sequence (DNA): TGTGCCAGCAGCTTAGCGGGGGACACCTACGAGCAGTACTTC. Residues: CASSLAGDTYEQYF.

This clone was counted a single time. The chain links TRBV9 to TRBJ2-7; TRBD2 agrees at 7 bases. Germline CDR1 and CDR2: SGDLS and YYNGEE. V trimming: 0 bases; J trimming: 3 bases; junction bases outside the gene matches: 6. CDR3 length: 15 residues. The DNA of the CDR3 is TGTGCCAGCAGCGTAGGTGTGGGGACTAACTACGAGCAGTACTTC. Translation: CASSVGVGTNYEQYF.

This clone was seen once. The chain is built from TRBV30 and TRBJ2-1, with 8 bases aligning to TRBD1. V was pared by 3 bases and J by 2 bases, with 12 bases of the junction left unmatched. This CDR3 is built from 17 residues. The germline V gene encodes CDR1 GTSNPN and CDR2 SVGIG (reference sequence). CDR3 region: CAWRRSQGALTYNEQFF. The CDR3 DNA reads as TGTGCCTGGAGGAGATCTCAGGGGGCCTTAACCTACAATGAGCAGTTCTTC.

The V call is TRBV2, the J call TRBJ2-3; D is unclear. Between the trimmed V and J ends, which lost 6 bases and 7 bases, there was a span of 14 bases. Germline values: CDR1 SNHLY, CDR2 FYNNEI. This CDR3 contains 13 residues. CDR3 region: CASSASWSNTQYF. CDR3 in DNA: TGTGCCAGCAGCGCCAGTTGGAGCAATACGCAGTATTTT.

J is TRBJ2-3 and V is TRBV4-1; D uncertain. The V gene's germline CDR1 is MGHRA and CDR2 YSYEKL. The germline V and J ends were trimmed by 4 bases and 6 bases, with 14 bases remaining between them. This CDR3 has 14 residues. CDR3 loop: CASSRVTTPDTQYF. The DNA for the CDR3 is TGCGCCAGCAGCCGGGTTACGACACCCGATACGCAGTATTTT.

The chain has TRBV27 and TRBJ2-5; TRBD2 might be the D (7 bases). V lost 8 bases and J lost 6, with 16 bases in between. Germline V lookup: CDR1 MNHEY, CDR2 SMNVEV (reference sequence). CDR3 length: 13 residues. DNA of the CDR3: TGTGCCAGCGGGAGGGGGGCCTTTCAGACCCAGTACTTC. Translated, it gives CASGRGAFQTQYF.

This chain uses TRBV6-5 with TRBJ1-1; 7 bases align to TRBD1. Germline V gives CDR1 MNHEY, CDR2 SVGAGI. This CDR3 is 15 amino acids long. V trimming: 5 bases; J trimming: 0 bases; junction bases outside the gene matches: 6. The chain's CDR3 is CASSRDRLLNTEAFF. Here the CDR3 DNA reads TGTGCCAGCAGTCGGGACAGATTATTGAACACTGAAGCTTTCTTT.

V is TRBV18 and J is TRBJ1-5; the D is unclear. Trimming stripped 2 bases from V and 6 bases from J, with 11 bases between. The CDR3 consists of 14 residues. CDR1 is KGHSH, CDR2 LQKENI, per germline. The CDR3 nucleotides read TGTGCCAGCTCACCAGGAACTGCGGGTCAGCCCCAGCATTTT. Protein sequence: CASSPGTAGQPQHF.

V and J are TRBV15 and TRBJ2-7, with TRBD1 identical over 7 bases. Germline CDR1 and CDR2: LNHNV and YYDKDF (reference sequence). With V trimmed by 4 bases and J by 0 bases, 9 bases remained unmatched. CDR3 length: 16 amino acids. CDR3 bases: TGTGCCACCAGCAAAAGACAGGGCGACAGCTCCTACGAGCAGTACTTC. Translated, it gives CATSKRQGDSSYEQYF.

CDR3 nucleotides: TGTGCCAGCAGCTTGGAGACAGGGGCCGTCGAAGCTTTCTTT. Translation: CASSLETGAVEAFF. The chain employs TRBV5-5 and TRBJ1-1; 8 nucleotides line up with TRBD1. This CDR3 comprises 14 residues. Trimming removed 0 bases from V and 8 bases from J; junction bases left unmatched: 6. Germline V gene data show CDR1 as SGHKS and CDR2 as YYEKEE (reference sequence). The full variable domain, rest sourced from reference TRBV5-5 and TRBJ1-1, is DAGVTQSPTHLIKTRGQQVTLRCSPISGHKSVSWYQQVLGQGPQFIFQYYEKEERGRGNFPDRFSARQFPNYSSELNVNALLLGDSALYLCASSLETGAVEAFFGQGTRLTVV.

This clone was observed a few times. The genes are TRBV5-1 and TRBJ2-4; the match to TRBD1 covers 7 bases. Unmatched junction bases numbered 6, after V lost 1 base and J lost 5 bases. The CDR3 runs to 15 residues. Germline V CDR1 and CDR2: SGHRS, YFSETQ. The CDR3 here is CASSLWTGPQNIQYF. For the CDR3, the DNA is TGCGCCAGCAGCTTGTGGACAGGACCCCAAAACATTCAGTACTTC.

The genes are TRBV9 and TRBJ2-7; TRBD2 matches 12 bases. The junction had 5 bases not matched to a gene; V was cut back by 4 bases and J by 3 bases. CDR1 SGDLS and CDR2 YYNGEE come from the germline V gene. The CDR3 spans 15 residues. The CDR3, as DNA: TGTGCCAGCAGCCTAGCGGGAGGGGACGTCTACGAGCAGTACTTC. It encodes CASSLAGGDVYEQYF.

V is TRBV7-2 and J is TRBJ2-3; tentative D call: TRBD1 (5 bases). CDR3 length equals 14 residues. V lost 3 bases and J lost 6, with 13 bases in between. Germline CDR1 SGHTA, CDR2 FQGNSA. CDR3: CASSFGVGLDTQYF. CDR3 nucleotide sequence: TGTGCCAGCAGCTTTGGCGTGGGGCTGGATACGCAGTATTTT.

This chain links TRBV4-2 with TRBJ2-7; D is perhaps TRBD2 (7 bases). The V end lost 1 base, the J end lost 4 bases, and 17 bases lay between the germline ends. Germline CDR1 reads LGHNA; CDR2 reads YNFKEQ. The CDR3 length is 16 residues. CDR3 sequence reads: CASSQVVGGPQYEQYF. Here the CDR3 DNA reads TGTGCCAGCAGCCAAGTTGTGGGGGGGCCTCAGTACGAGCAGTACTTC.

V usage is TRBV7-9 and J usage is TRBJ2-7; D might be TRBD1 (6 bases). Germline V gives CDR1 SEHNR, CDR2 FQNEAQ (reference sequence). This CDR3 has 14 amino acids. The germline V and J ends were trimmed by 5 bases and 5 bases, with 16 bases remaining between them. The CDR3, as DNA: TGTGCCAGCAGCCCAAGCCTAGGGGGAGACGAGCAGTACTTC. This translates into CASSPSLGGDEQYF.

The gene calls are TRBV2 and TRBJ1-1; 8 bases fit TRBD1. This CDR3 region has 13 residues. With 5 bases clipped from V and 3 bases from J, the junction kept 2 bases outside the gene matches. The V gene's germline CDR1 is SNHLY and CDR2 FYNNEI. The CDR3 nucleotides are TGTGCCAGCAGTCGACAGGGGCACACTGAAGCTTTCTTT. Translation gives CASSRQGHTEAFF.

CDR3 DNA sequence: TGTGCCAGCAGTTACGCAACCTACTACGAGCAGTACTTC. Its protein is CASSYATYYEQYF. V gene TRBV6-6 combines with J gene TRBJ2-7; unclear D gene. The CDR3 is 13 amino acids. V lost 2 bases and J 3 bases, leaving 8 bases between the germline ends. The V gene's germline CDR1 is MNHNY and CDR2 SVGAGI (reference sequence).

The V and J genes are TRBV27 and TRBJ2-7; 8 nucleotides line up with TRBD2. The CDR3 extends over 17 amino acids. J lost 3 bases, V lost 6 bases, and 16 bases had no gene match. Germline CDR1 MNHEY, CDR2 SMNVEV (reference sequence). Here the CDR3 DNA reads TGTGCCAGCAGGCCGGCGCCCTATAGCGGGGCGAGCTACGAGCAGTACTTC. It is translated as CASRPAPYSGASYEQYF.